The 14 T cell receptor beta chains below all came from one sample that was sequenced in a study of patients and donors after allogeneic stem cell transplantation. TCRdb called the RT-PCR reads again in MiXCR, with one record for every CDR3 protein. Here the sample spans under 2,500 distinct CDR3 sequences, around 5% being singletons. The sequenced material came from blood, either unsorted or a sorted T cell fraction (not recorded which). The origin of the receptors is a human donor who was either an allogeneic HSCT recipient or a stem cell or donor lymphocyte infusion donor (not recorded which). It is not recorded whose cells these are; they may come from a transplant donor.

This clonotype was picked up a small number of times. This rearrangement joins TRBV10-3 to TRBJ1-5, with 7 bases identical to TRBD1. In germline, CDR1 is ENHRY, CDR2 SYGVKD. Losses at the gene ends were 10 bases for V and 5 bases for J; bases not matched to a gene: 8. The CDR3 sequence is 13 residues long. In nucleotides, the CDR3 is TGTGCCACCGCAACGGACAGGTATCAGCCCCAGCATTTT. Amino acids: CATATDRYQPQHF.

This clonotype has only a few counts. This chain uses TRBV5-1 with TRBJ1-2; D remains unclear. The CDR3 extends over 12 amino acids. V was clipped by 1 base and J by 3 bases, with 4 bases between them. Germline CDR1 SGHRS, CDR2 YFSETQ. Here the CDR3 reads CASSLTDYGYTF. CDR3 coding DNA: TGCGCCAGCAGCTTGACAGACTATGGCTACACCTTC.

This clonotype is labeled medium-sized (0.01 to 0.1%). This sequence joins TRBV7-8 and TRBJ2-2; no clear D. Germline V gene data show CDR1 as SGHVS and CDR2 as FQNEAQ. The V end lost 1 base, the J end lost 4 bases, and 7 bases lay between the germline ends. The CDR3 is 14 residues long. CDR3 protein: CASSLVEATGELFF. Here the CDR3 DNA reads TGTGCCAGCAGCTTAGTAGAGGCCACCGGGGAGCTGTTTTTT.

The genes are TRBV20-1 and TRBJ2-7, with D unclear. V lost 0 bases, J lost 6 bases, and 6 bases lay in between. Germline values: CDR1 DFQATT, CDR2 SNEGSKA (reference sequence). The CDR3 contains 11 residues. CDR3 sequence: CSAREDSEQYF. CDR3 nucleotides: TGCAGTGCTAGAGAGGATAGCGAGCAGTACTTC.

The sample holds a few counts of this clonotype. The chain carries TRBV10-2 and TRBJ2-7, with 11 bases that match TRBD2. This CDR3 spans 16 amino acids. Germline V gene data show CDR1 as WSHSY and CDR2 as SAAADI. With V trimmed by 6 bases and J by 1 base, 8 bases remained unmatched. The CDR3 spells CASRAGTSGFSYEQYF. The CDR3 DNA sequence: TGCGCCAGCAGGGCCGGGACTAGCGGTTTTTCCTACGAGCAGTACTTC.

This clonotype is labeled as medium-sized. The genes are TRBV9 and TRBJ2-1; no reliable D call. The CDR3 is 11 amino acids. Germline lookup yields CDR1 SGDLS and CDR2 YYNGEE. V shed 0 bases and J shed 9 bases, with 4 bases lying between them. This CDR3 reads CASSVEGEQFF. The CDR3 DNA sequence: TGTGCCAGCAGCGTAGAGGGTGAGCAGTTCTTC.

By proportion, this clonotype is medium-sized. V usage is TRBV7-2 and J usage is TRBJ2-1, with D possibly being TRBD1 or TRBD2 (5 bases each). Germline assignment: CDR1 SGHTA and CDR2 FQGNSA. This CDR3 comprises 14 residues. Trimming took off 3 bases at V and 6 bases at J, with 12 bases between the two ends. The CDR3 here is CASSFRDDFNEQFF. CDR3 nucleotide sequence: TGTGCCAGCAGCTTCCGGGACGACTTCAATGAGCAGTTCTTC.

This clonotype is deemed medium-sized. The CDR3 loop is CASSRDGSYEQYF. The CDR3 nucleotides read TGTGCCAGCAGTCGGGACGGGTCCTACGAGCAGTACTTC. The chain employs TRBV27 and TRBJ2-7; D is perhaps TRBD1 or TRBD2 (5 bases each). Per germline, CDR1 MNHEY and CDR2 SMNVEV (reference sequence). CDR3 size: 13 residues. Trimming took off 5 bases at V and 1 base at J, with 9 bases between the two ends.

This clonotype ranks as medium-sized (0.01 to 0.1%). V is TRBV7-2 and J is TRBJ2-1, with D uncertain. Trimming stripped 10 bases from V and 5 bases from J, with 6 bases between. Germline CDR1 SGHTA, CDR2 FQGNSA. CDR3 length equals 10 residues. CDR3 amino acids: CAKDHNEQFF. CDR3 coding DNA: TGTGCCAAGGACCACAATGAGCAGTTCTTC.

The sample holds one count of this clonotype. The gene calls are TRBV5-1 and TRBJ2-1, with 15 bases lining up with TRBD2. V lost 4 bases, J lost 9 bases, and 8 bases stayed unmatched. Looked up from germline, CDR1 is SGHRS and CDR2 is YFSETQ. The CDR3 length is 16 residues. The CDR3 here is CASSTGLAGGWSEQFF. The CDR3 DNA sequence: TGCGCCAGCAGCACGGGACTAGCGGGAGGTTGGAGTGAGCAGTTCTTC.

In this sample, this clonotype is medium-sized. The CDR3 region is CASSPRGRGRVSEQYF. The DNA for the CDR3 is TGCGCCAGCAGCCCTCGGGGGAGGGGTCGAGTGAGCGAGCAGTACTTC. This chain links TRBV5-1 with TRBJ2-7; 7 nucleotides align to TRBD2. V shed 4 bases and J 6 bases; nucleotides not matched to a gene: 16. Germline V gene sequence: CDR1 SGHRS, CDR2 YFSETQ. This CDR3 is 16 amino acids long.

By sample share, this clonotype is medium-sized. This rearrangement joins TRBV27 to TRBJ2-7, with 8 bases identical to TRBD2. V lost 3 bases to trimming and J lost 0 bases; unmatched junction nucleotides: 4. Germline-derived CDR1 and CDR2 are MNHEY and SMNVEV (reference sequence). This CDR3 has 15 amino acids. This CDR3 is CASSFRLASSYEQYF. DNA for the CDR3: TGTGCCAGCAGTTTTAGACTAGCGAGCTCCTACGAGCAGTACTTC.

This clonotype is labeled medium-sized. The chain employs TRBV3-1 and TRBJ2-6, with D tentatively TRBD1 (5 bases). The CDR3 consists of 17 residues. Germline V gives CDR1 LGHDT, CDR2 YNNKEL (reference sequence). V dropped 5 bases and J dropped 0 bases, with 14 bases sitting between them. CDR3: CASSNQGISSGANVLTF. The CDR3 bases are TGTGCCAGCAGCAACCAGGGAATAAGCTCTGGGGCCAACGTCCTGACTTTC.

This sequence joins TRBV5-8 and TRBJ2-1, with 7 bases fitting TRBD1. Germline V gives CDR1 SGHTS, CDR2 YDEGEE. V gave up 2 bases and J gave up 4 bases; unmatched junction bases: 3. This CDR3 spans 14 amino acids. The CDR3 DNA is TGTGCCAGCAGCTTAGGACAGGTGTACAATGAGCAGTTCTTC. It is translated as CASSLGQVYNEQFF.